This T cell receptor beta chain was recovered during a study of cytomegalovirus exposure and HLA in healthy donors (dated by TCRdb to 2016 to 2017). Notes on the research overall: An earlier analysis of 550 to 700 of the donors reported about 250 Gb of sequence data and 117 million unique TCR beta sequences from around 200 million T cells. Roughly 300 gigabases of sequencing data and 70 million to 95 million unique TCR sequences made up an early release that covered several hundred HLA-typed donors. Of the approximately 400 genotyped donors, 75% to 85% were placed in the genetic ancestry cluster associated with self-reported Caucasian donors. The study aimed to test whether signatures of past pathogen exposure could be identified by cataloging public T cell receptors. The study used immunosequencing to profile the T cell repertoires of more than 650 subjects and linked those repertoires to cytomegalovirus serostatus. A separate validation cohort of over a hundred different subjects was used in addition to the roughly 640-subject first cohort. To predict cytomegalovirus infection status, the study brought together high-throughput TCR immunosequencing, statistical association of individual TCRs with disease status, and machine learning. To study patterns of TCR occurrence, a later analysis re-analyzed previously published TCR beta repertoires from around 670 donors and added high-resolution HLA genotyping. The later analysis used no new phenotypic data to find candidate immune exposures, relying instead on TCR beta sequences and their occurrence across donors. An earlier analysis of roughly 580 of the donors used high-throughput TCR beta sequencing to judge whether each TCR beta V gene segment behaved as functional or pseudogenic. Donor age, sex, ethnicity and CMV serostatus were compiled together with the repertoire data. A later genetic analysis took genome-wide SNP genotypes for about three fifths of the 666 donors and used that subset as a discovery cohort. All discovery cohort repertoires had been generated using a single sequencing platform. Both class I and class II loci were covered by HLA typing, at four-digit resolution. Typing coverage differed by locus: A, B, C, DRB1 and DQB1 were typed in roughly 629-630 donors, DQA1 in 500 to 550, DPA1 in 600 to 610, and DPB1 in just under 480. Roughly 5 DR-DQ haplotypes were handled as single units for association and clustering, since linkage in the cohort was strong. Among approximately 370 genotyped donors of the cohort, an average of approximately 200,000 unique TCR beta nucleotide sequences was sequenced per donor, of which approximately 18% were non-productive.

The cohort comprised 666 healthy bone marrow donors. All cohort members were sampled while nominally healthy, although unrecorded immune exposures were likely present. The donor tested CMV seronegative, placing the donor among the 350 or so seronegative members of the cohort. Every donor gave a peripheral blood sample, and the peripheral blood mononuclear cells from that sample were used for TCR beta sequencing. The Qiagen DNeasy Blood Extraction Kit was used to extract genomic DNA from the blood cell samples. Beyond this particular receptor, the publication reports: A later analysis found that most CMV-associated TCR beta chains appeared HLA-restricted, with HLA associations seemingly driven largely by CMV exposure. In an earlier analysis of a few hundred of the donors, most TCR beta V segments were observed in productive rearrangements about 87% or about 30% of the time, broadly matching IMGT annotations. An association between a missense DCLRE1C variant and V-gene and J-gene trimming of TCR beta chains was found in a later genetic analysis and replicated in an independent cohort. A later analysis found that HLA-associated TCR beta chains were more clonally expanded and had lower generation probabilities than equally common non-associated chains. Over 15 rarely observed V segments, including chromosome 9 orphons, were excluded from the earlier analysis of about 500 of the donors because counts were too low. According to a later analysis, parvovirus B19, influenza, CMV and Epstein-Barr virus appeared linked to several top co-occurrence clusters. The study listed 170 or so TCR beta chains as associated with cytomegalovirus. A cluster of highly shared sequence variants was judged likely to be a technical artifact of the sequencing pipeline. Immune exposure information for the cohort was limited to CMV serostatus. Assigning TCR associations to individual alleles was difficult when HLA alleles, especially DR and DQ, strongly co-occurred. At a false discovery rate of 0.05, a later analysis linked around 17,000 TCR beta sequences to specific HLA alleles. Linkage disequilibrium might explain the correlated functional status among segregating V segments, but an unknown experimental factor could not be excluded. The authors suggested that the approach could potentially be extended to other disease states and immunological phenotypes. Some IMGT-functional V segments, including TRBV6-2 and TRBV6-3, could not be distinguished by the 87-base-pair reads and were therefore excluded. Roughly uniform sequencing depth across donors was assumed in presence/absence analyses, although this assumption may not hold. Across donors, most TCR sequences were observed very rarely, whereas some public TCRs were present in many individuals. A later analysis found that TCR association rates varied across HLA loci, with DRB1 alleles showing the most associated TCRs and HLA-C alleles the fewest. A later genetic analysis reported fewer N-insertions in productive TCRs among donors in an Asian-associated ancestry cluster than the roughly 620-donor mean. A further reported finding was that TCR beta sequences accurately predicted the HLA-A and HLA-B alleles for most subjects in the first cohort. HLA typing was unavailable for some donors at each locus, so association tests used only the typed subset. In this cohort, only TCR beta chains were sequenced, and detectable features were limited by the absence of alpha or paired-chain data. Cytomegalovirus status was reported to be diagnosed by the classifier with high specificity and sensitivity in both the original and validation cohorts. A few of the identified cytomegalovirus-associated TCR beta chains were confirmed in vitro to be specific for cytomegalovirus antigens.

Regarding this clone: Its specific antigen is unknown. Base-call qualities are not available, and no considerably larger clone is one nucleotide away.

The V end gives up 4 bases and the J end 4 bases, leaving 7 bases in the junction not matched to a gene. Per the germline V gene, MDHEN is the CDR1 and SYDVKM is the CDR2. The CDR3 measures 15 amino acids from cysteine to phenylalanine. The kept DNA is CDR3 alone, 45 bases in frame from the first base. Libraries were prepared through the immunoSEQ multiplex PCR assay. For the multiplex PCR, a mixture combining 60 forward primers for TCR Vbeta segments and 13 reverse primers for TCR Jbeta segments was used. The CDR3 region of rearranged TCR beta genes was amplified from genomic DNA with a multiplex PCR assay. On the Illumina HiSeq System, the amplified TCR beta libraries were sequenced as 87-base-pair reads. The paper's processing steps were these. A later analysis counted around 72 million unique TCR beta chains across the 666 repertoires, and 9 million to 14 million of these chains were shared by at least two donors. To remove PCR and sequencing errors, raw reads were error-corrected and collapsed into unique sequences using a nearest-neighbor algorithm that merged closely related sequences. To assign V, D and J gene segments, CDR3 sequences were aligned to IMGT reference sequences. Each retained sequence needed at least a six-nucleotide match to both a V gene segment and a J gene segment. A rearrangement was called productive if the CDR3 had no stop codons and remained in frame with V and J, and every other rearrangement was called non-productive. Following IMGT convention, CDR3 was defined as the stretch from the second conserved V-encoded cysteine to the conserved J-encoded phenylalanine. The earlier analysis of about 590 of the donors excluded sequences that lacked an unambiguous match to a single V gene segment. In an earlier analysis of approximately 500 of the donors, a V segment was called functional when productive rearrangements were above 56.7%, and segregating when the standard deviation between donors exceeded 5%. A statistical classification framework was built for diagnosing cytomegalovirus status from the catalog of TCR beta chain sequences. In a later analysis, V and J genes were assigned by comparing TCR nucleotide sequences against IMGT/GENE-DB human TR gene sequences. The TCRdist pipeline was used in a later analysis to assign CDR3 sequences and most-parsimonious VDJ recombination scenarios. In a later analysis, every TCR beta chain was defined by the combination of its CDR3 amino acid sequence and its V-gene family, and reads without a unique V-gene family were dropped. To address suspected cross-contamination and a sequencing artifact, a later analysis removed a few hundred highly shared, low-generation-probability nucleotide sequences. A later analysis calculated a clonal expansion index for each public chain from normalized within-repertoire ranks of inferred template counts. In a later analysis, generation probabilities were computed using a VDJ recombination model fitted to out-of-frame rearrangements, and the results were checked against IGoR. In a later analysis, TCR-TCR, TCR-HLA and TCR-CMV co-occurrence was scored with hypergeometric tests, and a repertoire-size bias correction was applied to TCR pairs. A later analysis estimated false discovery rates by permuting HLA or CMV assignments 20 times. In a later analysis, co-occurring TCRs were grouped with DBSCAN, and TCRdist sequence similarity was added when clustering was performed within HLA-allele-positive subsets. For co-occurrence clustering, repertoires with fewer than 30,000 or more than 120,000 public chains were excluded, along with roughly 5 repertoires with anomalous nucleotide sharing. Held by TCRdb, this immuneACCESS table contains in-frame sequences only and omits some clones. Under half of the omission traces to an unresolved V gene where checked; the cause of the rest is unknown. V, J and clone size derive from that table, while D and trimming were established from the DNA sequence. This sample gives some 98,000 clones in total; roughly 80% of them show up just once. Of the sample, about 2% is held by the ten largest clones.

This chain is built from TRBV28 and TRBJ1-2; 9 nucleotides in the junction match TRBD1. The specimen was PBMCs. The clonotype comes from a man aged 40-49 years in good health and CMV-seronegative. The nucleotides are TGTGCCAGCAGTTCCCCCTTGACAGGGGGCTATGGCTACACCTTC. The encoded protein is CASSSPLTGGYGYTF.